This passage covers 21 T cell receptor beta chains from one sample sequenced in a study of blood T cells in healthy people across ages. Primers used in a second PCR of roughly 7 to 12 cycles were a sample-barcoded 5' primer and a J-beta primer mix. In TCRdb, the 5' RACE reads were re-called with MiXCR into one record per CDR3 protein. This sample carries 650,000 to 800,000 distinct CDR3 sequences, roughly 44% of them seen once, and the ten largest clones take around 21%. What was sequenced was blood. All receptors come from a man in his sixties in good health.

Details on this clonotype: The germline gene is not matched at one end of the junction; a read error may be the cause. V and J are TRBV28 and TRBJ1-2; no firm D call. Germline CDR1 reads MDHEN; CDR2 reads SYDVKM. The CDR3 spans 12 residues. This CDR3 reads CTSTTTQDRYTF. As DNA, the CDR3 is TGTACCAGCACCACCACCCAGGATCGCTACACCTTC.

CDR3 DNA sequence: TGCAGTGCCGAGGCCCAGATTCCGACAGGGCCGAATTGCAGGGCTTTCTTT. It translates to CSAEAQIPTGPNCRAFF. V is TRBV20-1 and J is TRBJ1-1; 7 bases map to TRBD1. The CDR3 totals 17 residues. CDR1 is DFQATT, CDR2 SNEGSKA, per germline (reference sequence). Trimming took 6 bases from V and 11 from J; bases not matched to a gene: 27.

The table lists this clonotype with a few counts. The rearrangement uses TRBV7-8 and TRBJ2-7; D gene ambiguous. Germline CDR1 reads SGHVS; CDR2 reads FQNEAQ. The CDR3 length is 13 residues. Trimming removed 3 bases at V and 0 bases at J, with 6 bases between. This CDR3 reads CASSFISSYEQYF. CDR3 in DNA: TGTGCCAGCAGCTTCATAAGCTCCTACGAGCAGTACTTC.

Comments on this clonotype: One junction end disagrees with the germline gene, perhaps due to a read error. V gene TRBV11-2 combines with J gene TRBJ1-2; 10 positions match TRBD1. The CDR3 loop spans 17 amino acids. Germline CDR1 and CDR2: SGHAT and FQNNGV. The CDR3 protein is CVSRPHQTGQGKAGYTF. CDR3 sequence (DNA): TGTGTCAGCAGGCCACATCAAACGGGACAGGGGAAAGCAGGCTACACCTTC.

The V call is TRBV6-5, the J call TRBJ2-1; TRBD1 agrees at 8 bases. Germline CDR1 and CDR2: MNHEY and SVGAGI. Germline trimming cut 6 bases from V and 5 bases from J; bases unmatched to any gene: 9. The length of the CDR3 is 15 residues. CDR3 in amino acids: CASRSTGQAHNEQFF. CDR3 coding DNA: TGTGCCAGCAGGTCTACGGGACAGGCCCACAATGAGCAGTTCTTC.

In regard to this clonotype: A read error is possible here, since a much larger clone lies one base away. The J gene is TRBJ2-4, the V gene TRBV12-3 or TRBV12-4; 11 nucleotides agree with TRBD1. Unmatched junction bases numbered 6, after V lost 5 bases and J lost 6 bases. The CDR3 covers 15 residues. DNA of the CDR3: TGTGCCAGCAGTGCAACCGGGACAGGGGGAAACATTCAGTACTTC. Its translation: CASSATGTGGNIQYF.

This clonotype was detected a few times. The V gene is TRBV24-1, the J gene TRBJ2-3, with 7 bases that match TRBD1. V lost 6 bases to trimming and J lost 4 bases; unmatched junction nucleotides: 12. Germline V gene sequence: CDR1 KGHDR, CDR2 SFDVKD. The CDR3 consists of 16 residues. The CDR3 protein is CATSSPGRGTSDTQYF. In DNA, the CDR3 is TGTGCCACCAGTTCTCCGGGCAGGGGGACCTCAGATACGCAGTATTTT.

The sample holds a few counts of this clonotype. V and J are TRBV9 and TRBJ2-7; unclear D gene. Germline-derived CDR1 and CDR2 are SGDLS and YYNGEE. Trimming took 3 bases from V and 3 from J, leaving 13 bases between them. The length of the CDR3 is 14 residues. In nucleotides, the CDR3 is TGTGCCAGCAGCGGCCACGATCTGGGCTACGAGCAGTACTTC. This sequence encodes CASSGHDLGYEQYF. The variable domain in full, completed from reference TRBV9 and TRBJ2-7, reads DSGVTQTPKHLITATGQRVTLRCSPRSGDLSVYWYQQSLDQGLQFLIQYYNGEERAKGNILERFSAQQFPDLHSELNLSSLELGDSALYFCASSGHDLGYEQYFGPGTRLTVT.

This clonotype has just a few counts. V is TRBV6-2 or TRBV6-3 and J is TRBJ1-1, with 7 bases matching TRBD1. The V gene's germline CDR1 is MNHEY and CDR2 SVGEGT. The CDR3 runs to 15 residues. With V trimmed by 2 bases and J by 3 bases, 6 bases remained unmatched. The CDR3 DNA reads TGTGCCAGCAGTTACGAGGGGGCGCGTTACACTGAAGCTTTCTTT. This encodes CASSYEGARYTEAFF.

This chain uses TRBV5-1 with TRBJ2-1; D perhaps matches TRBD1 (6 bases). Looked up from germline, CDR1 is SGHRS and CDR2 is YFSETQ. V dropped 4 bases and J dropped 8 bases, with 16 bases sitting between them. The CDR3 covers 14 residues. The DNA for the CDR3 is TGCGCCAGCAGCGAGAACAGGGACGCTCATGAGCAGTTCTTC. This codes for CASSENRDAHEQFF.

The rearrangement uses TRBV7-2 and TRBJ2-4; 14 bases line up with TRBD2. This CDR3 region has 16 residues. Germline V gene lookup returns CDR1 SGHTA and CDR2 FQGNSA. V trimming: 5 bases; J trimming: 7 bases; junction bases outside the gene matches: 7. DNA of the CDR3: TGTGCCAGCAGCCATGGACTAGCGGGGGGCGAGAACATTCAGTACTTC. It specifies CASSHGLAGGENIQYF.

This clonotype is a singleton in its sample. The junction and the germline gene differ at one end; a read error may be behind it. The V call is TRBV20-1, the J call TRBJ1-5; D is unresolved. This CDR3 region has 14 residues. From germline, CDR1 is DFQATT and CDR2 SNEGSKA (reference sequence). The CDR3 bases are TGCAGTGCCCAGGCCGGACGTGTGGATCACCCCCAGCATTTT. Translating it yields CSAQAGRVDHPQHF.

The rearrangement joins TRBV20-1 to TRBJ2-4; TRBD2 aligns across 9 bases. The J call may be mistaken, given a closer DNA end match to TRBJ2-7. CDR3 length: 14 residues. Germline lookup yields CDR1 DFQATT and CDR2 SNEGSKA (reference sequence). The CDR3 sequence is CSAPGRGGLNEQYF. CDR3 sequence (DNA): TGCAGTGCCCCTGGGCGGGGGGGTCTTAACGAGCAGTACTTC.

The rearrangement joins TRBV6-6 to TRBJ2-5; D gene unclear. TRBJ2-7 explains the end of the DNA better; the J call may be wrong. The CDR3 has 13 amino acids. Germline values: CDR1 MNHNY, CDR2 SVGAGI (reference sequence). In DNA form, the CDR3 reads TGTGCCAGCAGTACCGGGTCGCCTTACGAGCAGTACTTC. This translates into CASSTGSPYEQYF.

This clonotype was detected a few times. V and J are TRBV20-1 and TRBJ1-2; possibly TRBD1 for D (6 bases). The V gene's germline CDR1 is DFQATT and CDR2 SNEGSKA (reference sequence). The V end lost 3 bases, the J end lost 8 bases, and 16 bases lay between the germline ends. The CDR3 has 13 amino acids. CDR3 in DNA: TGCAGTGCTAGTGGTGGGGGCTTGAGGGGCTACACCTTC. It is translated as CSASGGGLRGYTF.

The sample holds a few counts of this clonotype. The chain uses TRBV12-3 or TRBV12-4 and TRBJ1-4, with TRBD1 matching over 9 bases. The CDR3 has 16 amino acids. V lost 5 bases, J lost 7 bases, and 11 bases stayed unmatched. The CDR3 reads CASSTQNRGQGEKLFF. As DNA, the CDR3 is TGTGCCAGCAGTACCCAGAACAGGGGGCAAGGTGAAAAACTGTTTTTT.

The V gene is TRBV7-2, the J gene TRBJ2-7; 9 bases align to TRBD1. The germline V gene encodes CDR1 SGHTA and CDR2 FQGNSA. The CDR3 covers 15 residues. V dropped 5 bases and J dropped 3; count of bases not matched to a gene: 8. DNA of the CDR3: TGTGCCAGCAGCGCGGACAGGGGAATTCTCTACGAGCAGTACTTC. This gives the protein CASSADRGILYEQYF.

This clonotype was counted between two and nine times. The chain carries TRBV29-1 and TRBJ2-2, with D possibly matching TRBD1 (5 bases). Looked up from germline, CDR1 is SQVTM and CDR2 is ANQGSEA. The CDR3 length is 13 residues. V shed 4 bases and J shed 4 bases, with 10 bases lying between them. The CDR3, as DNA: TGCAGCGTTGGACAGATTACCACCGGGGAGCTGTTTTTT. Translated, it gives CSVGQITTGELFF.

This clonotype has just a few counts. The chain uses TRBV7-2 and TRBJ2-1, with 15 positions matching TRBD2. Trimming took 4 bases from V and 8 from J; bases not matched to a gene: 6. The germline CDR1 and CDR2 sequences are SGHTA and FQGNSA. The CDR3 extends over 16 amino acids. CDR3 bases: TGTGCCAGCAGCTACAGGACTAGCGGGGGGGCGCATGAGCAGTTCTTC. It translates to CASSYRTSGGAHEQFF.

The rearrangement uses TRBV2 and TRBJ2-7; the D is unclear. CDR3 length equals 13 residues. V lost 8 bases, J lost 0 bases, and 11 bases lay in between. Germline CDR1 reads SNHLY; CDR2 reads FYNNEI. The CDR3 loop reads CASRFTASYEQYF. The DNA for the CDR3 is TGTGCCAGCCGATTCACAGCCTCCTACGAGCAGTACTTC.

The V gene is TRBV27, the J gene TRBJ2-1; D remains ambiguous. CDR1 MNHEY and CDR2 SMNVEV come from the germline V gene (reference sequence). The CDR3 loop spans 11 amino acids. The V end lost 6 bases, the J end lost 13 bases, and 13 bases lay between the germline ends. The CDR3: CASRSQRVQFF. For the CDR3, the DNA is TGTGCCAGCAGGAGCCAGCGCGTTCAGTTCTTC.